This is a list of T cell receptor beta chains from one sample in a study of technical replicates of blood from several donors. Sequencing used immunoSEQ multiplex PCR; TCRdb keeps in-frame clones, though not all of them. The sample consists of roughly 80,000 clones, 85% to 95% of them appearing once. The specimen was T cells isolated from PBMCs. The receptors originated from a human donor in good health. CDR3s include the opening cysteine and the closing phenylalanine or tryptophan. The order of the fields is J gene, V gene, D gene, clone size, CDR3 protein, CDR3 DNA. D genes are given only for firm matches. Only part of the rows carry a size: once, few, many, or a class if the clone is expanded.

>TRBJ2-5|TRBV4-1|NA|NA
CASSPQGSQETQYF
TGCGCCAGCAGCCCACAGGGTAGCCAAGAGACCCAGTACTTC
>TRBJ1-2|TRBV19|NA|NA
CASSTSTGTNYGYTF
TGTGCCAGTAGCACCTCCACCGGGACTAACTATGGCTACACCTTC
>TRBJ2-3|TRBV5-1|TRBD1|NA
CASRPRQGLAPGISTDTQYF
TGCGCCAGCAGACCTCGACAGGGCCTAGCACCAGGAATTAGCACAGATACGCAGTATTTT
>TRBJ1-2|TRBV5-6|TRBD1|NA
CASNLQGDYGYTF
TGTGCCAGCAATCTACAGGGGGACTATGGCTACACCTTC
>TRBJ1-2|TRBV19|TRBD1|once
CASSGRDRVFYGYTF
TGTGCCAGTAGTGGCCGGGACAGAGTTTTCTATGGCTACACCTTC
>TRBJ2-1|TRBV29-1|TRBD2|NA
CSVVRTSGYNEQFF
TGCAGCGTTGTCCGGACTAGCGGATACAATGAGCAGTTCTTC
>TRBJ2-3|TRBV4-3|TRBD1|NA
CASSQGGTGHTDTQYF
TGCGCCAGCAGCCAAGGGGGGACAGGGCACACAGATACGCAGTATTTT
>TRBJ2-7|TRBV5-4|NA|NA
CASSLGVGAPYEQYF
TGTGCCAGCAGCTTGGGGGTGGGGGCCCCCTACGAGCAGTACTTC
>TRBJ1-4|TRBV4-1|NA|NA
CASSQDPTVFGEKLFF
TGCGCCAGCAGCCAAGATCCTACAGTTTTTGGTGAAAAACTGTTTTTT
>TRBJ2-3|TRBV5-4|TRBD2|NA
CASSFGAGGTDTQYF
TGTGCCAGCAGCTTTGGCGCGGGAGGCACAGATACGCAGTATTTT
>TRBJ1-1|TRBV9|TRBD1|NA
CASSASRDRGLYSEAFF
TGTGCCAGCAGCGCGTCCCGGGACAGGGGGCTGTACTCTGAAGCTTTCTTT
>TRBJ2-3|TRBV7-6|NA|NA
CASSLNGAGYTDTQYF
TGTGCCAGCAGCTTAAATGGGGCAGGGTACACAGATACGCAGTATTTT
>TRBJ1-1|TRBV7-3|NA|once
CASSLNPTVSNTEAFF
TGTGCCAGCAGCTTAAACCCGACAGTATCGAACACTGAAGCTTTCTTT
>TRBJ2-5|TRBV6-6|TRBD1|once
CASSLDRAQETQYF
TGTGCCAGCAGTCTTGACAGGGCCCAAGAGACCCAGTACTTC
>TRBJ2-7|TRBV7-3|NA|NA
CASSLTTGYEQYF
TGTGCCAGCAGCTTAACGACAGGTTACGAGCAGTACTTC
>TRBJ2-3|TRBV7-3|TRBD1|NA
CASGRDRGTDTQYF
TGTGCCAGCGGCCGGGACAGGGGCACAGATACGCAGTATTTT
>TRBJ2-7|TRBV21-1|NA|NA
CASSFRDRGPCEQYF
TGTGCCAGCAGCTTCCGGGACAGGGGGCCTTGTGAGCAGTACTTC
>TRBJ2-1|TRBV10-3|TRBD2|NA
CAISEKREVNNEQFF
TGTGCCATCAGTGAAAAGCGGGAGGTTAACAATGAGCAGTTCTTC
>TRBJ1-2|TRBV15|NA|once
CATSDYRDYGYTF
TGTGCCACCAGCGATTACAGAGACTATGGCTACACCTTC
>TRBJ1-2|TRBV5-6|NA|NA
CASSFVSPGGDGYTF
TGTGCCAGCAGCTTCGTCAGTCCCGGGGGTGATGGCTACACCTTC
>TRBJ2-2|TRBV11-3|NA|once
CASSSRLVSTGELFF
TGTGCCAGCAGCTCAAGACTAGTATCTACCGGGGAGCTGTTTTTT
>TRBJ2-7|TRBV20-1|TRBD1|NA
CSAETGGEQYF
TGCAGTGCTGAGACAGGGGGCGAGCAGTACTTC
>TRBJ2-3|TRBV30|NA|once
CAWSVVVVLPDTQYF
TGTGCCTGGAGTGTCGTGGTAGTTCTCCCAGATACGCAGTATTTT
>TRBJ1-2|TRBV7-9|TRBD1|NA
CASRPTGTEIYGYTF
TGTGCCAGCAGACCTACCGGGACAGAAATCTATGGCTACACCTTC
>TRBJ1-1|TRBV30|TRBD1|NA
CAWSTGEIEAFF
TGTGCCTGGAGTACAGGGGAGATTGAAGCTTTCTTT
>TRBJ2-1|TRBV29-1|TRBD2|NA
CSVLAGVSYNEQFF
TGCAGCGTATTAGCGGGAGTCTCCTACAATGAGCAGTTCTTC
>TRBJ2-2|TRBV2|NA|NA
CASSVQGNTGELFF
TGTGCCAGCAGTGTACAGGGGAACACCGGGGAGCTGTTTTTT
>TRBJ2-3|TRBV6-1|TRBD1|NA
CASILRQGNTDTQYF
TGTGCCAGCATCCTGCGACAGGGGAACACAGATACGCAGTATTTT
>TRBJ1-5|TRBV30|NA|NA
CAWSGQGNQPQHF
TGTGCCTGGAGTGGACAGGGCAATCAGCCCCAGCATTTT
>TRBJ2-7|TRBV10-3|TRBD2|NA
CAIRGTSGSYEQYF
TGTGCCATCAGGGGGACTAGCGGGAGTTACGAGCAGTACTTC
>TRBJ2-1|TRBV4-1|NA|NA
CASSQALSYNEQFF
TGCGCCAGCAGCCAAGCCCTATCCTACAATGAGCAGTTCTTC